The present T cell receptor beta chain was sequenced within a study of blood T cell repertoires in COVID-19 (TCRdb year 2020). In the study overall: Samples covering the acute and convalescent phases of COVID-19 were provided by collaborators in the United States, Italy and Spain. The repertoires were released in a freely available public database meant as a resource for research on the immune response to SARS-CoV-2. Samples were obtained from the ongoing ImmuneRACE study (first 160 participants) and from some 1,200 subjects provided by 6 global collaborators. Sample metadata almost always included a de-identified subject ID, COVID-19 status, age in years and sex. HLA class I and class II types, where available, came from metadata supplied by the sample provider rather than from assay-based typing. Subjects who had been exposed to COVID-19, were actively infected with it, or had recovered from it provided the deeply sampled blood TCRbeta repertoires that made up the dataset. The material from the prospective study consisted of cDNA or gDNA derived from T cells, B-cell-depleted T cells, or PBMCs.

TCRbeta CDR3 regions were amplified from genomic DNA by means of the immunoSEQ Assay, a bias-controlled multiplex PCR. The published analysis was carried out like this. Nucleated cell counts per sample were estimated from amplification of reference gene primers within the assay. Sequence reads were collapsed and filtered to measure the absolute abundance of every unique TCRbeta CDR3 rearrangement. Productive Simpson clonality was computed per sample as the square root of Simpson's diversity index over productive rearrangements. What TCRdb holds here is the immuneACCESS table cut down to in-frame rearrangements. Part of the clones is not present; checked against another copy, under half of the missing clones reflect an unresolved V gene, and the others are unexplained. The V and J calls and clone size were taken over from that table, and D and trimming were inferred from the DNA. The sample table lists 200,000 to 300,000 clones, 70% to 90% of them with a count of one. Jointly, the top ten make up 0.85% to 0.95% of the sample.

Turning to this clone: Its antigen remains undetermined. Base qualities are missing; no much larger clone stands one base away.

CDR1 and CDR2 are drawn from the germline V gene (reference sequence): MNHEY, SMNVEV. The V and J ends are trimmed by 1 base and 13 bases, leaving 11 bases between them. The CDR3 numbers 12 residues from cysteine through phenylalanine. The read is trimmed to its CDR3 DNA, 36 bases read in frame from base 1. Findings and caveats that apply to the study as a whole: The quantity of clinical and demographic metadata differed by source and by participant and was supplied without curation.

Participants in the prospective study were aged 18 to 89 years, lived in some 24 United States geographic areas, and enrolled through a virtual design. In the prospective study, participants were assigned to cohorts based on the clinical history participants reported in a screening survey and a study questionnaire. A participant counted as exposed if, within 2 weeks of entering the study, that participant had been in contact with someone who had a PCR-confirmed or clinician-diagnosed COVID-19 case. Each participant in the prospective study had whole blood, serum and a nasopharyngeal or oropharyngeal swab collected by mobile phlebotomists. Prospective study participants could optionally give additional blood draws and questionnaires over an approximately 2-month period. Before DNA extraction, blood samples from the prospective study were shipped at room temperature or frozen.

Sequenced: PBMCs or T cells enriched from blood (not recorded which). The V gene is TRBV27 and the J gene is TRBJ2-1, with TRBD1 as a weak D call on 5 bases. The receptor was isolated from a man between 45 and 60 years old who had been exposed to COVID-19. The CDR3 reads CASSLWGGSQFF. Read as DNA, the sequence is TGTGCCAGCAGTTTATGGGGCGGTTCCCAGTTCTTC.